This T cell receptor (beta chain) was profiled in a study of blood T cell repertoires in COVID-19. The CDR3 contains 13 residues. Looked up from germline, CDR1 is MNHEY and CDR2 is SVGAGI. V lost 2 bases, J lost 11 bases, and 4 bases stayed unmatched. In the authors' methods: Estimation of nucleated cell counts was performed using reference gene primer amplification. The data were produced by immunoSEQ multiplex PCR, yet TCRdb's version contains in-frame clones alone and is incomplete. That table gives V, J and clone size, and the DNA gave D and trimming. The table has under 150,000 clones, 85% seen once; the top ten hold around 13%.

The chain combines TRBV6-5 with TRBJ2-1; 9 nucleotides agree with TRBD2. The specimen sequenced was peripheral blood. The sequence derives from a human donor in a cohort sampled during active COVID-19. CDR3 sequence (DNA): TGTGCCAGCAGTTACAGCCTAGCGGGGAAGCAGTTCTTC. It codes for CASSYSLAGKQFF.